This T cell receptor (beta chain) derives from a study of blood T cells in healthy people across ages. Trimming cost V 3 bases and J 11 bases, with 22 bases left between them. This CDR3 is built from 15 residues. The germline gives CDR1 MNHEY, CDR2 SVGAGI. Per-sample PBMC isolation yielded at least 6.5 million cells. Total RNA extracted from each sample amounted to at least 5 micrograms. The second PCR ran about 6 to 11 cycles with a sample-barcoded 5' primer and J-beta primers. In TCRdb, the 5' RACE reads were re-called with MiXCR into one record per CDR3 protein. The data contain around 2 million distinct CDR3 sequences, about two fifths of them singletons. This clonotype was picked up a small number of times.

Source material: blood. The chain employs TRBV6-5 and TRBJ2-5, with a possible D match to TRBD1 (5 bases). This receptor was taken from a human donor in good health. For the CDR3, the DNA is TGTGCCAGCAGTTATAGAAGCAGGGTTGATTCGGAGCAGTACTTC. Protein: CASSYRSRVDSEQYF.